The present entry profiles one T cell receptor (beta chain) with its context. This specimen belongs to a study of blood T cell repertoires in COVID-19. The wider study: Sites in the United States, Italy and Spain provided acute and convalescent COVID-19 samples. PBMCs, B-cell-depleted T cells, or T cells were the source of the cDNA or gDNA that made up the material.

The length of the CDR3 is 13 residues. Germline values: CDR1 MNHEY, CDR2 SVGAGI. V dropped 6 bases and J dropped 5 bases, with 13 bases sitting between them. Clones were sequenced by immunoSEQ multiplex PCR, and TCRdb holds only the in-frame ones, with some missing. Among about 190,000 clones listed, approximately 88% were seen once. The sequencing sample was made of peripheral blood. This clonotype was sampled from a middle-aged man with acute or convalescent COVID-19. The chain couples TRBV6-5 to TRBJ2-5, with a possible D match to TRBD1 (6 bases). CDR3 nucleotide sequence: TGTGCCAGCAGCCCACAGGGATGGGAGACCCAGTACTTC. Protein sequence: CASSPQGWETQYF.